The 18 T cell receptor beta chains below come from one sample, sequenced in a study of early T cells in non-severe SARS-CoV-2 infection. TCRdb redid the calling of the 5' RACE reads with MiXCR, one entry per CDR3 protein. The sample shows 25,000 to 35,000 distinct CDR3 sequences, 6.6% of them seen only once. The source material was whole blood. These receptors originate from an adult who was a healthcare worker with PCR-confirmed SARS-CoV-2 infection or an uninfected control (not recorded which).

In this sample, this clonotype turned up many times. The chain is built from TRBV10-3 and TRBJ2-5; TRBD1 matches 10 bases. V shed 10 bases and J 5 bases; nucleotides not matched to a gene: 10. This CDR3 comprises 14 residues. In germline, CDR1 is ENHRY, CDR2 SYGVKD. The CDR3, as DNA: TGTGCCAGTACCCCGGGACAGGGGAAGGAGACCCAGTACTTC. Translated, it gives CASTPGQGKETQYF.

In its sample, this clonotype was seen many times. The gene calls are TRBV19 and TRBJ1-2; TRBD1 is a possible D gene (5 bases). This CDR3 region has 12 residues. CDR1 LNHDA and CDR2 SQIVND come from the germline V gene (reference sequence). The V and J ends lost 6 bases and 6 bases respectively, with 11 bases between them. The DNA of the CDR3 is TGTGCCAGTAGCGGCAGGGAAAATGGCTACACCTTC. It is translated as CASSGRENGYTF.

This chain uses TRBV28 with TRBJ2-4; a weak D match, TRBD2 (6 bases). In germline, CDR1 is MDHEN, CDR2 SYDVKM. There are 15 residues in the CDR3. The germline V and J ends were trimmed by 6 bases and 3 bases, with 15 bases remaining between them. CDR3 region: CASRHAGTFKNIQYF. CDR3 nucleotides: TGTGCCAGCAGACACGCGGGGACCTTCAAAAACATTCAGTACTTC.

The sample holds many counts of this clonotype. The chain has TRBV11-3 and TRBJ2-1; D call uncertain. There are 14 residues in the CDR3. Germline values: CDR1 SGHNT, CDR2 YENEEA. Trimming cost V 5 bases and J 5 bases, with 13 bases left between them. The CDR3 region has the DNA TGTGCCAGCAGCCCGTTGGTCGTCCACAATGAGCAGTTCTTC. It translates to CASSPLVVHNEQFF.

This clonotype was counted ten times or more. The chain links TRBV19 to TRBJ1-5, with D tentatively TRBD1 (6 bases). The CDR3 covers 18 residues. Germline CDR1 LNHDA, CDR2 SQIVND (reference sequence). With 5 bases removed from V and 0 bases from J, the gap between germline ends came to 20 bases. The CDR3 region has the DNA TGTGCCAGTAGTCCTTCCTCATGGGGGCTGGATAGCAATCAGCCCCAGCATTTT. As protein: CASSPSSWGLDSNQPQHF.

This clonotype was observed many times. The V and J genes are TRBV7-2 and TRBJ2-3; D is uncertain. This CDR3 has 15 residues. V was shortened by 5 bases and J by 0 bases, with 12 bases between the two germline ends. The germline gives CDR1 SGHTA, CDR2 FQGNSA. The CDR3 loop is CASSPSRVSTDTQYF. CDR3 nucleotides: TGTGCCAGCAGCCCTTCTCGCGTTAGCACAGATACGCAGTATTTT.

This clonotype showed up many times. The chain carries TRBV6-2 or TRBV6-3 and TRBJ2-2, with TRBD2 identical over 11 bases. The CDR3 is made up of 19 amino acids. Germline assignment: CDR1 MNHEY and CDR2 SVGEGT. Trimming at V came to 2 bases and at J to 5 bases, leaving 13 bases not matched to a gene. The CDR3 is CASSYPSRFLAGGTGELFF. CDR3 sequence (DNA): TGTGCCAGCAGTTACCCCTCGAGATTCCTAGCGGGGGGAACCGGGGAGCTGTTTTTT.

J is TRBJ2-7 and V is TRBV2, with 8 bases lining up with TRBD1. J was trimmed by 9 bases and V by 7 bases; bases with no gene match: 20. The CDR3 runs to 16 residues. Germline-derived CDR1 and CDR2 are SNHLY and FYNNEI. The CDR3 protein is CASTDRGTGASRGQYF. The CDR3 DNA reads TGTGCCAGCACCGACAGGGGAACAGGGGCGTCTCGTGGGCAGTACTTC.

In this sample, this clonotype turned up many times. The chain employs TRBV28 and TRBJ2-1; the D is unclear. V gave up 2 bases and J gave up 1 base, with 12 bases separating them. The CDR3 has 16 residues. From germline, CDR1 is MDHEN and CDR2 SYDVKM. The CDR3 region has the DNA TGTGCCAGCAGTTTAGCTTCGGCCGGTTCCTACAATGAGCAGTTCTTC. Protein: CASSLASAGSYNEQFF.

In its sample, this clonotype was seen a few times. The genes are TRBV12-5 and TRBJ1-4; a possible D gene is TRBD1 (5 bases). Germline-derived CDR1 and CDR2 are LGHNT and FRNRAP. V dropped 5 bases and J dropped 10 bases, with 20 bases sitting between them. There are 15 residues in the CDR3. The CDR3 protein is CASGTTKGTELKLFF. The CDR3 DNA follows: TGTGCTAGTGGTACAACTAAAGGGACCGAACTAAAACTGTTTTTT. Full variable domain (rest looked up from reference TRBV12-5 and TRBJ1-4): DARVTQTPRHKVTEMGQEVTMRCQPILGHNTVFWYRQTMMQGLELLAYFRNRAPLDDSGMPKDRFSAEMPDATLATLKIQPSEPRDSAVYFCASGTTKGTELKLFFGSGTQLSVL.

The chain links TRBV12-3 or TRBV12-4 to TRBJ2-3; no reliable D call. The V gene lost 7 bases and the J gene lost 0 bases, with 11 bases spanning the gap. The CDR3 runs to 14 residues. CDR3 DNA: TGTGCCAGCAAGTTGATGGGGAGCACAGATACGCAGTATTTT. As protein: CASKLMGSTDTQYF.

This clonotype was counted ten times or more. The V and J genes are TRBV7-2 and TRBJ2-7; 9 bases match TRBD1. CDR1 is SGHTA and CDR2 is FQGNSA in the germline V gene. V lost 3 bases, J lost 4 bases, and 10 bases stayed unmatched. The CDR3 spans 16 residues. CDR3 coding DNA: TGTGCCAGCAGCTTTAGCTCGACAGGGGGTCTATACGAGCAGTACTTC. This translates into CASSFSSTGGLYEQYF. Full variable domain (missing parts from reference TRBV7-2 and TRBJ2-7): GAGVSQSPSNKVTEKGKDVELRCDPISGHTALYWYRQSLGQGLEFLIYFQGNSAPDKSGLPSDRFSAERTGGSVSTLTIQRTQQEDSAVYLCASSFSSTGGLYEQYFGPGTRLTVT.

This clonotype was seen ten or more times. The genes are TRBV30 and TRBJ1-2; tentative D call: TRBD1 (6 bases). Between the trimmed V and J ends, which lost 2 bases and 4 bases, there was a span of 11 bases. Germline V CDR1 and CDR2: GTSNPN, SVGIG (reference sequence). The CDR3 contains 13 residues. For the CDR3, the DNA is TGTGCCTGGAGTCCGGACAGTGGCTATGGCTACACCTTC. As protein: CAWSPDSGYGYTF. Full variable domain (missing parts from reference TRBV30 and TRBJ1-2): SQTIHQWPATLVQPVGSPLSLECTVEGTSNPNLYWYRQAAGRGLQLLFYSVGIGQISSEVPQNLSASRPQDRQFILSSKKLLLSDSGFYLCAWSPDSGYGYTFGSGTRLTVV.

In this sample, this clonotype turned up many times. V is TRBV5-1 and J is TRBJ1-1; weak D call: TRBD1 (6 bases). From germline, CDR1 is SGHRS and CDR2 YFSETQ. Trimming stripped 4 bases from V and 0 bases from J, with 13 bases between. The CDR3 is 15 amino acids. CDR3 bases: TGCGCCAGCAGCCCACTACAGGGAGTGAACACTGAAGCTTTCTTT. It encodes CASSPLQGVNTEAFF.

The table lists this clonotype with a count of one. J is TRBJ2-3 and V is TRBV18; D remains ambiguous. Trimming left V 0 bases short and J 1 base short, with 2 bases between. CDR3 size: 13 residues. Germline V gene data show CDR1 as KGHSH and CDR2 as LQKENI. DNA for the CDR3: TGTGCCAGCTCACCACCGGGCACAGATACGCAGTATTTT. Protein: CASSPPGTDTQYF. Drawing the rest from reference TRBV18 and TRBJ2-3, the complete variable domain is NAGVMQNPRHLVRRRGQEARLRCSPMKGHSHVYWYRQLPEEGLKFMVYLQKENIIDESGMPKERFSAEFPKEGPSILRIQQVVRGDSAAYFCASSPPGTDTQYFGPGTRLTVL.

By sample share, this clonotype is medium-sized. V and J are TRBV7-6 and TRBJ2-3, with D tentatively TRBD1 (6 bases). Trimming left V 5 bases short and J 1 base short, with 13 bases between. The CDR3 is 15 amino acids. Germline values: CDR1 SGHVS, CDR2 FNYEAQ. The CDR3 DNA sequence: TGTGCCAGCAGCACCCGGGACACACGCACAGATACGCAGTATTTT. Its protein product is CASSTRDTRTDTQYF.

This clonotype was seen ten or more times. The V gene is TRBV11-2, the J gene TRBJ2-7; TRBD2 aligns across 8 bases. J gave up 2 bases and V 6 bases, and 6 bases lay outside the gene matches. The CDR3 is 14 amino acids. Germline values: CDR1 SGHAT, CDR2 FQNNGV. The CDR3 DNA is TGTGCCAGCAGATCCGGGACTAGTACCTACGAGCAGTACTTC. This translates into CASRSGTSTYEQYF. The entire variable domain, with the rest obtained from reference TRBV11-2 and TRBJ2-7, is as follows: EAGVAQSPRYKIIEKRQSVAFWCNPISGHATLYWYQQILGQGPKLLIQFQNNGVVDDSQLPKDRFSAERLKGVDSTLKIQPAKLEDSAVYLCASRSGTSTYEQYFGPGTRLTVT.

This clonotype was counted many times. The rearrangement links TRBV7-6 to TRBJ2-5; D remains unclear. The germline gives CDR1 SGHVS, CDR2 FNYEAQ. CDR3 length: 13 amino acids. Trimming shortened V by 3 bases and J by 4 bases, and 9 bases separated the two germline ends. DNA of the CDR3: TGTGCCAGCAGCTTGAGCAGAGGAGAGACCCAGTACTTC. Amino acids: CASSLSRGETQYF.